These 8 T cell receptor beta chains originate from one sample sequenced in a study of cytomegalovirus exposure and HLA in healthy donors. Amplification used 60 Vbeta primers and 13 Jbeta primers. The data were produced by immunoSEQ multiplex PCR, yet TCRdb's version contains in-frame clones alone and is incomplete. Of some 140,000 clones listed, 80% are singletons. Specimen: PBMCs. The receptors were gathered from a man under 40 in good health and CMV-seropositive.

The sample holds one count of this clone. The chain recombines TRBV5-1 with TRBJ2-5; D is perhaps TRBD2 (5 bases). Germline lookup yields CDR1 SGHRS and CDR2 YFSETQ. This CDR3 region has 15 residues. V was shortened by 4 bases and J by 5 bases, with 18 bases between the two germline ends. The CDR3 nucleotides are TGCGCCAGCAGCCTGGACGGAAGCGGATTTGAGACCCAGTACTTC. This codes for CASSLDGSGFETQYF.

V is TRBV29-1 and J is TRBJ2-3; D ambiguous. The CDR3 has 12 residues. The germline V gene encodes CDR1 SQVTM and CDR2 ANQGSEA. V was pared by 4 bases and J by 0 bases, with 5 bases between. The CDR3 region has the DNA TGCAGCGTTGGAGGCAGCACAGATACGCAGTATTTT. It translates to CSVGGSTDTQYF.

The chain employs TRBV9 and TRBJ2-4; weak D call: TRBD1 (7 bases). Trimming stripped 0 bases from V and 7 bases from J, with 20 bases between. Germline V CDR1 and CDR2: SGDLS, YYNGEE. The CDR3 is 17 amino acids. DNA for the CDR3: TGTGCCAGCAGCGTAGACCCTCTAGGGGGCGGGGATAACATTCAGTACTTC. Amino acids: CASSVDPLGGGDNIQYF.

The rearrangement joins TRBV7-9 to TRBJ2-1; 11 bases agree with TRBD2. Germline V gene sequence: CDR1 SEHNR, CDR2 FQNEAQ (reference sequence). Trimming took 4 bases from V and 6 from J; bases not matched to a gene: 2. The CDR3 runs to 14 residues. The CDR3 DNA follows: TGTGCCAGCAGCTCGGGGACTAGCGGCAATGAGCAGTTCTTC. It is translated as CASSSGTSGNEQFF.

The gene calls are TRBV6-5 and TRBJ1-3; unclear D gene. Germline lookup yields CDR1 MNHEY and CDR2 SVGAGI. Trimming took 8 bases from V and 1 from J, leaving 9 bases between them. The CDR3 runs to 13 residues. For the CDR3, the DNA is TGTGCCAGCGCCGCGGGATCTGGAAACACCATATATTTT. Its translation: CASAAGSGNTIYF.

The chain has TRBV6-4 and TRBJ2-5; 9 bases align to TRBD2. Germline CDR1 reads MRHNA; CDR2 reads SNTAGT. V lost 2 bases and J lost 1; bases outside the gene matches: 11. The CDR3 runs 18 residues. The CDR3: CASSDLGLARTFQETQYF. For the CDR3, the DNA is TGTGCCAGCAGTGACCTAGGACTAGCGCGAACTTTCCAAGAGACCCAGTACTTC.

The rearrangement joins TRBV7-2 to TRBJ2-7, with 10 bases identical to TRBD1. The CDR3 is made up of 15 amino acids. Germline V gene data show CDR1 as SGHTA and CDR2 as FQGNSA. The J segment lost 7 bases and the V segment lost 5 bases, leaving 11 bases of the junction unmatched. This CDR3 is CASSTGPGQGREQYF. CDR3 in DNA: TGTGCCAGCAGCACAGGACCGGGACAGGGGAGGGAGCAGTACTTC.

The J gene is TRBJ1-2, the V gene TRBV19; the match to TRBD1 covers 9 bases. Germline loops: CDR1 LNHDA, CDR2 SQIVND (reference sequence). V trimming: 3 bases; J trimming: 3 bases; junction bases outside the gene matches: 2. The CDR3 spans 14 residues. The CDR3 sequence is CASSMDRGDYGYTF. The CDR3 DNA reads as TGTGCCAGTAGTATGGACAGGGGAGACTATGGCTACACCTTC.